Sequencing of this TCR beta chain was carried out in a study of cytomegalovirus exposure and HLA in healthy donors. There are 17 residues in the CDR3. The germline V gene has CDR1 LGHNT and CDR2 FRNRAP. Trimming shortened V by 5 bases and J by 3 bases, and 23 bases separated the two germline ends. The PCR ran on 60 Vbeta and 13 Jbeta primers. The assay was immunoSEQ multiplex PCR, and TCRdb's table has in-frame clones only and misses some. The data show some 150,000 clones, roughly 80% seen once. The TCR sequence derives from a middle-aged woman in good health and CMV-seropositive. The sample comprised PBMCs. V usage is TRBV12-5 and J usage is TRBJ2-7, with a tentative D call TRBD1 (5 bases). CDR3 DNA sequence: TGTGCTAGTGGTCTCGGAACCGACAGCCTGGGGCACTACGAGCAGTACTTC. Its protein is CASGLGTDSLGHYEQYF.